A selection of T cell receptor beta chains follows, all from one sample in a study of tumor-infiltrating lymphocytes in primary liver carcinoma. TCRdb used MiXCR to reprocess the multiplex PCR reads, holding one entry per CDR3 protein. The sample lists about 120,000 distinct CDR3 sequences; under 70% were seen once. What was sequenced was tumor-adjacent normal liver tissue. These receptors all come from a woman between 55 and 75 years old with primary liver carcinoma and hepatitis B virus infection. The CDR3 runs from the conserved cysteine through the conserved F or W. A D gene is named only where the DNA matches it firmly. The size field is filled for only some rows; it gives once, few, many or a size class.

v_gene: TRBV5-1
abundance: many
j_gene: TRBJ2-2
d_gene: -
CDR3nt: TGCGCCAGCAGATATCAGGAGGAGCTGTTTTTT
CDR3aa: CASRYQEELFF

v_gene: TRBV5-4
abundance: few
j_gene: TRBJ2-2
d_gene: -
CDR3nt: -
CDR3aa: CASSWGTGANTRELFF

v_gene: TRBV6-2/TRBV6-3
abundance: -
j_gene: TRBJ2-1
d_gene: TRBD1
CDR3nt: TGTGCCAGCAGACCCCTAGGGGGCAACTACAATGAGCAGTTCTTC
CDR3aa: CASRPLGGNYNEQFF

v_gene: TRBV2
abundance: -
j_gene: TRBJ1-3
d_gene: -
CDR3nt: TGTGCCAGCAATGACAGACACTATGGAAACACCATATATTTT
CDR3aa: CASNDRHYGNTIYF

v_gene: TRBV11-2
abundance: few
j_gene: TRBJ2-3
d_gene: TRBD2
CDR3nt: TGTGACAGCAGCTTAACAGATCGCTCGCTCAGCGGGGTTACGCAGTATTTT
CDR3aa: CDSSLTDRSLSGVTQYF

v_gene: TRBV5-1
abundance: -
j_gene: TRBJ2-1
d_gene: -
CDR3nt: TGCGCCAGGAGTCACGAGGGGGGGGCGTGGGAGCAGTTCTTC
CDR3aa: CARSHEGGAWEQFF

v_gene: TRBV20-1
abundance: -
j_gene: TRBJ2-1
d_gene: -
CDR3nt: TGCAGTGCTAGAGGGGACCTTTCGGGGAGTGAGCAGTTCTTC
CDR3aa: CSARGDLSGSEQFF

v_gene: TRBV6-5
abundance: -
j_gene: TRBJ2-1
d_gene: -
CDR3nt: TGTACCGGCAGCCGAAGGAGCTCCTACAATGAGCAGTTCTTC
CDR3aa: CTGSRRSSYNEQFF

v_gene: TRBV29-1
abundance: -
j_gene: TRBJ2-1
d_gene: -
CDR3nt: TGCAGCGCCGCAGGGTTCTACAATGAGCAGCTCTTC
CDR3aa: CSAAGFYNEQLF

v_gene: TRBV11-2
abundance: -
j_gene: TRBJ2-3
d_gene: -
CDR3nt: TGTGCCAACAGCCCTAGACTAGTGGGCCCAGATACGCAGTATTTT
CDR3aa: CANSPRLVGPDTQYF

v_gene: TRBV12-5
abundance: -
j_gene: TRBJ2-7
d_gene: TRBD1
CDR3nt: TGTGCTGGTGTCGTCGACAGGGGGTACGAGCAGTACTTC
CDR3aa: CAGVVDRGYEQYF

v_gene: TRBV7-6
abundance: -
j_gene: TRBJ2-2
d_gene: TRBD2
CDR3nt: TGTGCCAGCAAACCATCTAGGGCTAGCGGAACCGGGGAGCTGTTTTTT
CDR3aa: CASKPSRASGTGELFF

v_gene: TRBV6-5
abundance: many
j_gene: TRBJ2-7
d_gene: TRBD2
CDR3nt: TGTGCCAGCAACTTCCATGGGGGGGGTGACGAGCAGTACTTC
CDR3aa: CASNFHGGGDEQYF

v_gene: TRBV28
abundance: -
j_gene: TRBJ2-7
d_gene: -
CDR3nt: TGTGCCAGCAGTTTTCCCCCAGCCGGCACCTACGAGCAGTACTTC
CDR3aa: CASSFPPAGTYEQYF

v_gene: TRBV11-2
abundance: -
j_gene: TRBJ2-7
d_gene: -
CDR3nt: TGTACCTGCAGCCCGCTGAGGGTGGCGGGCGGGCAATACTTC
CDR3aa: CTCSPLRVAGGQYF

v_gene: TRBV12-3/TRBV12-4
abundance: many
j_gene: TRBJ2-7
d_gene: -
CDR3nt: TGTGCCAGCAGTTTAGTCGCAGCCTACGAGCAGTACTTC
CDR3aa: CASSLVAAYEQYF

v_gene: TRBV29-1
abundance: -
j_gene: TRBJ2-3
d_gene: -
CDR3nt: TGCAGCGTTGAAGGTGGCAGGGGAACAGATATGCAATATTTT
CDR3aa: CSVEGGRGTDMQYF

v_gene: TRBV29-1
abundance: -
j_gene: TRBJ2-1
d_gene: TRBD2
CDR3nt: TGCAGTGTTCTAGCGGGAGTAACCTACATTGAGCAGTTCTTC
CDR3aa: CSVLAGVTYIEQFF

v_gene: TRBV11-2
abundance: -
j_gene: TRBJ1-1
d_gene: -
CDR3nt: TGTGCCAGCAACCCAACATGGGGTGGGGGTAAAGGCACTGAAGCTTCCTTT
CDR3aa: CASNPTWGGGKGTEASF

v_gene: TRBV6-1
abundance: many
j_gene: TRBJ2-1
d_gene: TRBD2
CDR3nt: TGTGCCAGCATATCGGGACTAGCGGGAGGGAAAGGTGAGCAGTTCTTC
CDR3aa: CASISGLAGGKGEQFF

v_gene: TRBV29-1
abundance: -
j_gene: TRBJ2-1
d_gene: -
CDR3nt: TGCAGCGTTGGTGAGGCAGTAGGTGAGCAGCTCTTC
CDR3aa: CSVGEAVGEQLF

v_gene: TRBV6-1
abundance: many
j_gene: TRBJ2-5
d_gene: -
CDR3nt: TGTGCCAGCAGTAGGACTGGACGTACACAAGAGACCCAGTACTTC
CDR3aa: CASSRTGRTQETQYF

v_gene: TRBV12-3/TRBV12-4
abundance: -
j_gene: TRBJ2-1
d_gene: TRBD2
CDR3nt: TGTGTCAGCAGCCCGGGGGGGGTAATACGTAGCGGAGGGTACAGTGAGCAGCTCTTC
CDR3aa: CVSSPGGVIRSGGYSEQLF

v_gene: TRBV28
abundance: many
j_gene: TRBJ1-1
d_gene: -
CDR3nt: TGTGCCAGCAGTCTAGCGGGGGTACGGGCTTTCTTT
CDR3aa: CASSLAGVRAFF

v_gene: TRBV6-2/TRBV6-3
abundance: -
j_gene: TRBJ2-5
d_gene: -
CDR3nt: TGTACCAGCAGTCCCCGATACCTAAAAGAGACCCAGTACTTC
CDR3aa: CTSSPRYLKETQYF

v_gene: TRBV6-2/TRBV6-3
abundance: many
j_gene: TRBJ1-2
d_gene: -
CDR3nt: TGTGCCAGCAGTTACTCGGGTCGGGAAGGCTACACCTTC
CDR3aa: CASSYSGREGYTF

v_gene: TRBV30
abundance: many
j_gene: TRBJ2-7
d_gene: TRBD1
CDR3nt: TGTGCCTGGAATAGGGACAGGGGCTACGAGCAGTACTTC
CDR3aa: CAWNRDRGYEQYF

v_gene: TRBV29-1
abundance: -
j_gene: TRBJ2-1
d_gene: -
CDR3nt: TGCAGCGTCGTACGGGCGAACTCATACAATGAGCAGTTCTTC
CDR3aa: CSVVRANSYNEQFF

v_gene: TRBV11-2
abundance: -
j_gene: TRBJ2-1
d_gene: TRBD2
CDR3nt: TGTGGCAGCAGCTGGACAAGCGGGGCGGAGCAGTTCTTC
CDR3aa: CGSSWTSGAEQFF

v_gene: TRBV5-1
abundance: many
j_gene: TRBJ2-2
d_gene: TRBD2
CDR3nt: TGCGCCAGCAGCTTTTTTAGCGGGAGGGCCGGCGCCGGGGAGCTGTTTTTT
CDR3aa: CASSFFSGRAGAGELFF

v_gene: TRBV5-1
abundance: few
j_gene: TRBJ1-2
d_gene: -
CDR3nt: TGCGCCAGCAGCTTGGTCTGGGGGCAGGAGCATGGCTACACCTTC
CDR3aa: CASSLVWGQEHGYTF

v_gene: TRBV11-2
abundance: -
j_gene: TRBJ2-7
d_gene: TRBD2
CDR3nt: TGTGCCAGTAGCCTAGAGCCTAGCGGGAGCAGCGAGCAGTACTTC
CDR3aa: CASSLEPSGSSEQYF

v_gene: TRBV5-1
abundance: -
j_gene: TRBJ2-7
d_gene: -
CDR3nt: TGCGTCAGCAGCCCCCAGGGGTCCTCCTACGAGCAGTACTTC
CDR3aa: CVSSPQGSSYEQYF

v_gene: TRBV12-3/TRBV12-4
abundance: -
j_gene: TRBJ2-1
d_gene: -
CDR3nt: TGTGCCAGCAGTACCCCCTACAATGAGAAGTTCTTC
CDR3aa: CASSTPYNEKFF

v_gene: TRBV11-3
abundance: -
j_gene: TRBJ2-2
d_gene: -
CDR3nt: TGTGCCACCTCAGTGGGAGACACCTGGGAGCTGTTTTTT
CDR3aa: CATSVGDTWELFF

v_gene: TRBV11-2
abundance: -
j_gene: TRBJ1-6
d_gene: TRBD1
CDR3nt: TGTGCCTGCAGCTTAGAAACAGGGGGCAATCCACCCCTCCACTTT
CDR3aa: CACSLETGGNPPLHF

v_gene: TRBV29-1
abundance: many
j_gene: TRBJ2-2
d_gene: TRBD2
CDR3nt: TGCAGCGCCTGGGGCGGGAGAAACACCGGGGAGCTGTTTTTT
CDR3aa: CSAWGGRNTGELFF

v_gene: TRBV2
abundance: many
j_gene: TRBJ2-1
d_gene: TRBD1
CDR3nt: TGTGCCAGCAGTGGTAACAGGGGAGATGAGCAGTTCTTC
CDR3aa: CASSGNRGDEQFF

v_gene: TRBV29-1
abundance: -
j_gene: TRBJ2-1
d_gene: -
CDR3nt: TGCAGCGTTGAAGGGGTCGGCTGGGAGAGTTCCTACGATGAGCAGTTCTTC
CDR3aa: CSVEGVGWESSYDEQFF

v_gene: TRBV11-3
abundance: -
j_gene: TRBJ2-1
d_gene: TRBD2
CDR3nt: TGTACCAGCAGCTCGGGACTAGTGACTAACTTCTACAATGAGCAGTTCTTC
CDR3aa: CTSSSGLVTNFYNEQFF

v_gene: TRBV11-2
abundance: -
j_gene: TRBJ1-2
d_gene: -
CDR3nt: TGTGCCAGCAACTTAACTGGGTCGGACTATGACTACACCTTC
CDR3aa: CASNLTGSDYDYTF

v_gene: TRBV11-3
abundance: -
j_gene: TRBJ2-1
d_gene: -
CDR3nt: TGTGTCAGTAGCTTGCGTACTAGCAATTCCAATGAGCAGTTCTTC
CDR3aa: CVSSLRTSNSNEQFF